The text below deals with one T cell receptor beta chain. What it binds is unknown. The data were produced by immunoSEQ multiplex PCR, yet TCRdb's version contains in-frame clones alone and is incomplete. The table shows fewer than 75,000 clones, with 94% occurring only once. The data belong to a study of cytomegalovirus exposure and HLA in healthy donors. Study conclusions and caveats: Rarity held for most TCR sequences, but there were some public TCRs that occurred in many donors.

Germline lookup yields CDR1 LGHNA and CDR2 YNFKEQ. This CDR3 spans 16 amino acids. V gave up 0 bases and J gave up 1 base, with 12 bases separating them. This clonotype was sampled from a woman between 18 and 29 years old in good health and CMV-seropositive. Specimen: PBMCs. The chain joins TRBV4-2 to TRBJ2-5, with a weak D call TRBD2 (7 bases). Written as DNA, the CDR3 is TGTGCCAGCAGCCAAGACGACGGGGGGCCCCAAGAGACCCAGTACTTC. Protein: CASSQDDGGPQETQYF.